Listed below are T cell receptor beta chains from one sample, sequenced in a study of cytotoxic CD8 clonotypes in ibrutinib-treated CLL. Data came from immunoSEQ multiplex PCR; TCRdb stores just in-frame clones and leaves some out. The data show some 130,000 clones, approximately 89% seen once. Here the sequenced sample was PBMCs, taken after 12 months of ibrutinib treatment. All receptors come from a human donor with chronic lymphocytic leukemia. CDR3s include the opening cysteine and the closing phenylalanine or tryptophan. D genes are given only for firm matches. Rows may omit the clone size; those that give it use once, few, many or a size class.

>-|13|-|TRBV19|TRBJ2-7
CASSIGNFYEQYF
TGTGCCAGTAGTATTGGGAATTTCTACGAGCAGTACTTC
>-|15|-|TRBV27|TRBJ1-1
CASGSRDTGNTEAFF
TGTGCCAGCGGATCCCGGGACACCGGGAACACTGAAGCTTTCTTT
>-|15|-|TRBV2|TRBJ2-5
CASRPSIGGQETQYF
TGTGCCAGCAGGCCCTCAATCGGGGGTCAAGAGACCCAGTACTTC
>-|13|TRBD2|TRBV30|TRBJ2-7
CAWQTSGTYEQYF
TGTGCCTGGCAGACTAGCGGGACTTACGAGCAGTACTTC
>-|16|-|TRBV5-1|TRBJ1-1
CASSPGTATLNTEAFF
TGCGCCAGCAGCCCAGGGACGGCTACCTTGAACACTGAAGCTTTCTTT
>-|16|-|TRBV9|TRBJ1-3
CASSVGASRPRNTIYF
TGTGCCAGCAGCGTAGGGGCCTCCAGGCCGAGAAACACCATATATTTT
>-|14|-|TRBV29-1|TRBJ2-7
CSVETSLLQGEQYF
TGCAGCGTTGAAACCTCCCTACTTCAAGGCGAGCAGTACTTC
>-|13|-|TRBV6-1|TRBJ2-3
CASTASGTDTQYF
TGTGCCAGCACTGCGAGTGGGACAGATACGCAGTATTTT
>-|15|TRBD2|TRBV5-1|TRBJ2-1
CASSIRLAVNNEQFF
TGCGCCAGCAGCATCCGACTAGCGGTAAACAATGAGCAGTTCTTC
>-|12|-|TRBV7-9|TRBJ2-1
CASSLNWNEQFF
TGTGCCAGCAGCTTAAACTGGAATGAGCAGTTCTTC
>-|14|-|TRBV25-1|TRBJ2-3
CASSEGLSTDTQYF
TGTGCCAGCAGTGAGGGACTTAGCACAGATACGCAGTATTTT
>-|12|-|TRBV5-1|TRBJ1-4
CASFGTDEKLFF
TGCGCCAGCTTCGGGACGGATGAAAAACTGTTTTTT
>-|13|-|TRBV7-3|TRBJ2-5
CASSKTVQETQYF
TGTGCCAGCAGCAAGACAGTCCAAGAGACCCAGTACTTC
>-|13|-|TRBV19|TRBJ2-5
CASSIGVEATQYF
TGTGCCAGTAGTATCGGGGTGGAGGCGACCCAGTACTTC
>-|13|-|TRBV6-5|TRBJ2-7
CASGESLWYEQYF
TGTGCCAGCGGGGAGAGCTTGTGGTACGAGCAGTACTTC
>-|16|TRBD2|TRBV10-3|TRBJ2-2
CATGGLAGANTGELFF
TGTGCCACCGGGGGACTAGCGGGGGCGAACACCGGGGAGCTGTTTTTT
>-|12|TRBD1|TRBV29-1|TRBJ2-7
CSISTGISEQYF
TGCAGCATATCGACAGGGATATCCGAGCAGTACTTC
>-|15|-|TRBV30|TRBJ2-7
CAWSVQGPVPHEQYF
TGTGCCTGGAGTGTACAGGGCCCCGTTCCCCACGAGCAGTACTTC
>few|13|TRBD1|TRBV5-5|TRBJ1-2
CASSGQGAGGYTF
TGTGCCAGCAGCGGACAGGGGGCTGGCGGCTACACCTTC
>-|15|TRBD2|TRBV28|TRBJ2-1
CASPPSAGETNEQFF
TGTGCCAGCCCCCCCAGCGCGGGGGAGACAAATGAGCAGTTCTTC
>once|13|-|TRBV6-6|TRBJ2-2
CASSNRVTGELFF
TGTGCCAGCAGTAACAGGGTAACCGGGGAGCTGTTTTTT
>-|17|TRBD1|TRBV4-2|TRBJ1-1
CASSQDLVTGTGAGAFF
TGTGCCAGCAGCCAAGACCTGGTTACGGGGACAGGGGCCGGAGCTTTCTTT
>-|14|-|TRBV10-2|TRBJ2-7
CASSESVPLYEQYF
TGCGCCAGCAGTGAGTCCGTACCCCTCTACGAGCAGTACTTC
>once|15|TRBD1|TRBV4-2|TRBJ2-1
CASSQEDRADNEQFF
TGTGCCAGCAGCCAAGAGGACAGGGCGGACAATGAGCAGTTCTTC
>once|13|-|TRBV19|TRBJ2-4
CASSIGEDNIQYF
TGTGCCAGTAGTATAGGGGAGGACAACATTCAGTACTTC
>-|15|-|TRBV6-6|TRBJ2-1
CASSYSSQPSNEQFF
TGTGCCAGCAGTTACTCGAGCCAGCCGTCGAATGAGCAGTTCTTC
>-|12|-|TRBV2|TRBJ2-7
CARGDGSYEQYF
TGTGCCAGGGGAGACGGCTCCTACGAGCAGTACTTC
>-|16|TRBD1|TRBV5-4|TRBJ2-5
CASSLWTGGSQETQYF
TGTGCCAGCAGCTTGTGGACAGGGGGCAGCCAAGAGACCCAGTACTTC
>-|13|-|TRBV5-1|TRBJ1-1
CASRGAGRTEAFF
TGCGCCAGCAGGGGAGCAGGGAGGACTGAAGCTTTCTTT
>-|13|-|TRBV27|TRBJ2-7
CASSGDQSYEQYF
TGTGCCAGCAGTGGGGACCAATCCTACGAGCAGTACTTC
>-|18|TRBD1|TRBV29-1|TRBJ2-5
CSAETGTGMFQREETQYF
TGCAGCGCCGAAACCGGGACAGGGATGTTTCAGCGGGAAGAGACCCAGTACTTC
>few|13|-|TRBV28|TRBJ2-3
CASSFRLIYTQYF
TGTGCCAGCAGTTTCCGACTGATATATACGCAGTATTTT
>-|15|-|TRBV30|TRBJ1-3
CAWSRRQSSGNTIYF
TGTGCCTGGAGTCGACGACAGAGCTCTGGAAACACCATATATTTT